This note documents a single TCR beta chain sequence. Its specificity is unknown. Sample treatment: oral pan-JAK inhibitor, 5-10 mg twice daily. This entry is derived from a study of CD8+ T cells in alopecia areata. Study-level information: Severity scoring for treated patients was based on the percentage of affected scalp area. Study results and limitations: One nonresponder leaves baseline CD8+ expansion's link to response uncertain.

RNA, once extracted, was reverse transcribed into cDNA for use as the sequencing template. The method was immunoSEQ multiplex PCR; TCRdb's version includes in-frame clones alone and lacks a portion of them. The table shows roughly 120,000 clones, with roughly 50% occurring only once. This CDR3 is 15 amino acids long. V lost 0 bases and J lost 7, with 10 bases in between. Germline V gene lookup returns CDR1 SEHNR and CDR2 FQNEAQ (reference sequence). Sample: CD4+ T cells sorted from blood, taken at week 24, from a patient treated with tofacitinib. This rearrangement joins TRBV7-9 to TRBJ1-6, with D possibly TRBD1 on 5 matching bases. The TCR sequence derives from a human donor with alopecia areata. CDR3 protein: CASSLAGAENSPLHF. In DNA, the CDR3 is TGTGCCAGCAGCTTAGCCGGGGCGGAGAATTCACCCCTCCACTTT.